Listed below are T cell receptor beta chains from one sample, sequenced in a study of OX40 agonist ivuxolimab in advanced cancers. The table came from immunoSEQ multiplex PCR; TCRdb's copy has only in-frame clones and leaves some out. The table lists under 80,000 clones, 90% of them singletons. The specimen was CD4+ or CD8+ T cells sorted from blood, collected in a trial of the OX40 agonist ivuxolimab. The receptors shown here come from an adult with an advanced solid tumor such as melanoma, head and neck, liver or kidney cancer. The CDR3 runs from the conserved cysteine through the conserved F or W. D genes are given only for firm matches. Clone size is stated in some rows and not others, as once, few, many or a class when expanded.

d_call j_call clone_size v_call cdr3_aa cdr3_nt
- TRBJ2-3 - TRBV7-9 CASSSLTDTQYF TGTGCCAGCAGCTCACTCACAGATACGCAGTATTTT
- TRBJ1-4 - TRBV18 CASSPRGGEYEKLFF TGTGCCAGCTCACCACGGGGAGGGGAATATGAAAAACTGTTTTTT
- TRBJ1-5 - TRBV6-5 CASSYRGYSNQPQHF TGTGCCAGCAGTTATCGGGGTTATAGCAATCAGCCCCAGCATTTT
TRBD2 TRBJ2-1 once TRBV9 CASSSLAGAYNEQFF TGTGCCAGCAGCAGCCTAGCGGGGGCCTACAATGAGCAGTTCTTC
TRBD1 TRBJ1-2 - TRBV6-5 CASSSNRQGGGYGYTF TGTGCCAGCAGTTCCAATCGACAGGGGGGGGGCTATGGCTACACCTTC
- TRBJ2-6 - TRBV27 CASKGMSGANVLTF TGTGCCAGCAAGGGTATGTCTGGGGCCAACGTCCTGACTTTC
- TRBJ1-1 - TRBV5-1 CASSLRGMGTEAFF TGCGCCAGCAGCTTACGCGGAATGGGCACTGAAGCTTTCTTT
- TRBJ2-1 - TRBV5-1 CASKLAYSYNEQFF TGCGCCAGCAAGTTAGCATACTCCTACAATGAGCAGTTCTTC
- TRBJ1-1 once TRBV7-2 CASSSGLSTEAFF TGTGCCAGCAGCTCGGGGCTGAGCACTGAAGCTTTCTTT
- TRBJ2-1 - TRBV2 CASSQSGLSNNEQFF TGTGCCAGCAGTCAATCGGGACTCTCCAACAATGAGCAGTTCTTC
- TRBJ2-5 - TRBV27 CASSLIGAFSSQETQYF TGTGCCAGCAGCCTTATAGGGGCTTTTTCTAGTCAAGAGACCCAGTACTTC
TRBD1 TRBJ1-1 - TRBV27 CASSKWGTGTEAFF TGTGCCAGCAGTAAATGGGGGACAGGCACTGAAGCTTTCTTT
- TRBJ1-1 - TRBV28 CASRDWGRTEAFF TGTGCCAGCCGAGATTGGGGGCGAACTGAAGCTTTCTTT
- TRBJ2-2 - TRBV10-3 CAISTWGPYNTGELFF TGTGCCATCAGTACCTGGGGGCCTTACAACACCGGGGAGCTGTTTTTT
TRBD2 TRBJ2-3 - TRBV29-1 CSVEKLAGEGTQYF TGCAGCGTTGAAAAACTAGCGGGGGAAGGTACGCAGTATTTT
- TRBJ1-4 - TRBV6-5 CASSSRGGEKLFF TGTGCCAGCAGTTCTAGGGGAGGTGAAAAACTGTTTTTT
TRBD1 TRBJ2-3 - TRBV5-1 CATSQGLTEGDTQYF TGCGCCACGTCACAGGGGCTCACTGAAGGGGATACGCAGTATTTT
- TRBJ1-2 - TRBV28 CASSKLQGTGYTF TGTGCCAGCAGCAAACTCCAGGGTACAGGCTACACCTTC
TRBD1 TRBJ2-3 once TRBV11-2 CASSPIRTGRTDTQYF TGTGCCAGCAGCCCAATTCGGACAGGCCGCACAGATACGCAGTATTTT
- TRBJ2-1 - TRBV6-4 CASSPGGIHNEQFF TGTGCCAGCAGTCCAGGGGGGATACACAATGAGCAGTTCTTC
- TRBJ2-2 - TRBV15 CATSRRTGLGGELFF TGTGCCACCAGCAGGAGGACCGGGCTCGGCGGGGAGCTGTTTTTT
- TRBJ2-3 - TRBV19 CASSTSAKGTQYF TGTGCCAGTAGTACGTCCGCCAAGGGTACGCAGTATTTT
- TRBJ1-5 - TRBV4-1 CASSLNTGLFNQPQHF TGCGCCAGCAGCCTTAACACAGGGCTGTTCAATCAGCCCCAGCATTTT
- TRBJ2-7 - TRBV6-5 CASNRGAGYEQYF TGTGCCAGCAATAGGGGAGCCGGGTACGAGCAGTACTTC
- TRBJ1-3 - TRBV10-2 CASSDHRASGNTIYF TGCGCCAGCAGTGACCACAGGGCATCAGGAAACACCATATATTTT
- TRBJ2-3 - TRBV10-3 CAISESGISTDTQYF TGTGCCATCAGTGAGTCCGGCATAAGCACAGATACGCAGTATTTT
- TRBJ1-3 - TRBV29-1 CSVEPVLSGNTIYF TGCAGCGTTGAGCCGGTCCTCTCTGGAAACACCATATATTTT
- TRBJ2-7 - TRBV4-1 CASSQGRGGASYEQYF TGCGCCAGCAGCCAGGGACGGGGCGGGGCCTCCTACGAGCAGTACTTC
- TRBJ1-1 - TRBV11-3 CASSLRDTEAFF TGTGCCAGCAGCTTACGGGACACTGAAGCTTTCTTT
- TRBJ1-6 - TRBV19 CASSIRDSPLHF TGTGCCAGTAGTATAAGAGATTCACCCCTCCACTTT
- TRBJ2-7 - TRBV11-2 CASSPRVSSYEQYF TGTGCCAGCAGCCCCCGTGTAAGCTCCTACGAGCAGTACTTC
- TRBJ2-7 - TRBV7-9 CASSLAGTPGKYF TGTGCCAGCAGCTTAGCCGGGACTCCTGGAAAGTACTTC
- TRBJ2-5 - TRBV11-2 CASSVTGIFGETQYF TGTGCCAGCAGCGTCACCGGGATTTTCGGAGAGACCCAGTACTTC
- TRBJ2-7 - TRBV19 CASSIVGQSTYEQYF TGTGCCAGTAGTATAGTAGGGCAGTCCACCTACGAGCAGTACTTC
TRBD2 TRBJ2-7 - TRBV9 CASSPSAGTSYEQYF TGTGCCAGTTCACCATCAGCGGGAACCTCCTACGAGCAGTACTTC
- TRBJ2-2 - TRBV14 CASSQLYGELFF TGTGCCAGCAGCCAACTATACGGGGAGCTGTTTTTT
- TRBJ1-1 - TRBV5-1 CASSLGRAEAFF TGCGCCAGCAGCCTCGGACGGGCTGAAGCTTTCTTT
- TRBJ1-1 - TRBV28 CASSPIDGWDTEAFF TGTGCCAGCAGCCCAATAGATGGGTGGGACACTGAAGCTTTCTTT
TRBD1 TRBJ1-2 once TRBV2 CASIKTGVRYGYTF TGTGCCAGCATAAAGACAGGGGTGAGGTATGGCTACACCTTC
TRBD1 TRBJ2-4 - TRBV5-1 CASSPWTGSNIQYF TGCGCCAGCAGCCCCTGGACAGGGTCCAACATTCAGTACTTC
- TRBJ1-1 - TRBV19 CASSMGQGLAEAFF TGTGCCAGTAGTATGGGGCAGGGGCTCGCCGAAGCTTTCTTT
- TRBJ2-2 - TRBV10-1 CASSEGGIGTGELFF TGCGCCAGCAGTGAGGGAGGGATCGGAACCGGGGAGCTGTTTTTT
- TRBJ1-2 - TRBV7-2 CASSFWGSMDGYTF TGTGCCAGCAGCTTCTGGGGTTCAATGGATGGCTACACCTTC
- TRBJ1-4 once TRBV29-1 CSVESGIGEKLFF TGCAGCGTTGAGTCCGGGATTGGTGAAAAACTGTTTTTT
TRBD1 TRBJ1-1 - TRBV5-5 CASSLLQGGTEAFF TGTGCCAGCAGCTTGCTCCAGGGGGGGACTGAAGCTTTCTTT
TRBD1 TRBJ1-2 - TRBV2 CAAIPGQLSGYTF TGTGCCGCCATTCCGGGACAGCTCTCGGGCTACACCTTC